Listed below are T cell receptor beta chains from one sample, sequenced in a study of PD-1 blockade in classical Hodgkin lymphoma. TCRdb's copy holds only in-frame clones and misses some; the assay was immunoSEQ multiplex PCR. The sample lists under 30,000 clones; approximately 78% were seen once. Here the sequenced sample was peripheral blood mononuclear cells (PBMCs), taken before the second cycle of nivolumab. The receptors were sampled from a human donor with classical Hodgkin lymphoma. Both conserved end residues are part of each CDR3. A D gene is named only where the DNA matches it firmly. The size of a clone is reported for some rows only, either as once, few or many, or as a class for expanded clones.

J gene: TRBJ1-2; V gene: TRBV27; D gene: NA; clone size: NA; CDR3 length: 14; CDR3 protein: CASSFVGGDYGYTF; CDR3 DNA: TGTGCCAGCAGTTTCGTTGGGGGCGACTATGGCTACACCTTC
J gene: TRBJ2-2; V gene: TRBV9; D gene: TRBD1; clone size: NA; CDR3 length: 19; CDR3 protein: CASSVGTGLRVGVTGELFF; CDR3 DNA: TGTGCCAGCAGCGTGGGGACAGGGTTACGCGTTGGGGTCACCGGGGAGCTGTTTTTT
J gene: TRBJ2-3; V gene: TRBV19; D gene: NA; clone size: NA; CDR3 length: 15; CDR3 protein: CASSVQVLGTDTQYF; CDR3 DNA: TGTGCCAGTAGTGTACAGGTTCTGGGCACAGATACGCAGTATTTT
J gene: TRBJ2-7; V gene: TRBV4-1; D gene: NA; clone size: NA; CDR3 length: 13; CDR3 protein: CASSQGASYEQYF; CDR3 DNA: TGCGCCAGCAGCCAGGGAGCCTCCTACGAGCAGTACTTC
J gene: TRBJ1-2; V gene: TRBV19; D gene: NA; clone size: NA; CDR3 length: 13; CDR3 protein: CASSPQGSYGYTF; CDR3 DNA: TGTGCCAGTAGTCCCCAGGGCTCCTATGGCTACACCTTC
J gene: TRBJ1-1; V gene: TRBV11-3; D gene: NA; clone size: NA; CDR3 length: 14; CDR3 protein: CASSPGGLNTEAFF; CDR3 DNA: TGTGCCAGCAGCCCCGGGGGCCTGAACACTGAAGCTTTCTTT
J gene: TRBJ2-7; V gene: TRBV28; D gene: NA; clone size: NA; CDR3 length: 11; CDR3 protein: CGVTASYEQYF; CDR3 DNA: TGTGGGGTGACGGCCTCCTACGAGCAGTACTTC
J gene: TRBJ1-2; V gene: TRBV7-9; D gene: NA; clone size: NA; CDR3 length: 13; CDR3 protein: CASSLGQRYGYTF; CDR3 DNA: TGTGCCAGCAGCTTAGGACAGCGCTATGGCTACACCTTC
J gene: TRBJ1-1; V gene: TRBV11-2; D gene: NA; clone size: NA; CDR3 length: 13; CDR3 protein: CASTPPGGPQAFF; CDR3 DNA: TGTGCCAGCACCCCGCCGGGCGGCCCTCAAGCTTTCTTT
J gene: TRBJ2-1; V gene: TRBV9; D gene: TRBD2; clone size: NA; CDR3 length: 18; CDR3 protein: CASSPGTSGDPYYNEQFF; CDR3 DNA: TGTGCCAGCAGCCCAGGGACTAGCGGAGACCCCTACTACAATGAGCAGTTCTTC
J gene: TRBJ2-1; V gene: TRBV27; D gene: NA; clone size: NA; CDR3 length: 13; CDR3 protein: CASSSIQGYEQFF; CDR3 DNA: TGTGCCAGCAGTTCCATCCAGGGCTATGAGCAGTTCTTC
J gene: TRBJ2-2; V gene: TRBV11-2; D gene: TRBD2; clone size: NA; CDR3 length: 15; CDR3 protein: CASSLTGLASGELFF; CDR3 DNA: TGTGCCAGCAGCTTAACCGGACTAGCGTCCGGGGAGCTGTTTTTT
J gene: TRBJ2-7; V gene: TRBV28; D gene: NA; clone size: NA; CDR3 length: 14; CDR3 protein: CASSTLDGDYEQYF; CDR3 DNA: TGTGCCAGCAGTACCCTCGACGGGGATTACGAGCAGTACTTC
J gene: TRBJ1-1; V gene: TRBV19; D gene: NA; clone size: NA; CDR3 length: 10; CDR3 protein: CATRAGAAFF; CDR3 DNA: TGTGCCACCCGTGCAGGGGCCGCTTTCTTT
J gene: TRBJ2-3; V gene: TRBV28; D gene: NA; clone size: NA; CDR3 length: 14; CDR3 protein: CASSRDIYTDTQYF; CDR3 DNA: TGTGCCAGCAGCCGGGACATTTACACAGATACGCAGTATTTT
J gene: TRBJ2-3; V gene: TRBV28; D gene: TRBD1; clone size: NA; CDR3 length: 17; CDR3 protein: CASSLSRGTANTDTQYF; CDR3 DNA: TGTGCCAGCAGTTTATCTCGTGGGACAGCCAACACAGATACGCAGTATTTT
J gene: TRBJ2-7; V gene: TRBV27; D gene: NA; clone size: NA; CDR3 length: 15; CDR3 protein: CASKAEPMGFYEQYF; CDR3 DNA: TGTGCCAGCAAAGCCGAACCTATGGGATTCTACGAGCAGTACTTC
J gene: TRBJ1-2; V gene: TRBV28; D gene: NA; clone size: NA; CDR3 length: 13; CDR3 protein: CASSSTGNYGYTF; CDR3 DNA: TGTGCCAGCAGTTCAACAGGGAACTATGGCTACACCTTC
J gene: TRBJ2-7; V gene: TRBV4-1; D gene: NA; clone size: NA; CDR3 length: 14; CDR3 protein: CASSPSQGKSEQYF; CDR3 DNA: TGCGCCAGCAGCCCATCCCAGGGAAAGAGCGAGCAGTACTTC
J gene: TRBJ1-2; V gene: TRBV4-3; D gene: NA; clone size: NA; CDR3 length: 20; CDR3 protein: CASSQGGWPRRAEPHYGYTF; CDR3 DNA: TGCGCCAGCAGCCAGGGGGGTTGGCCCCGCAGAGCCGAACCCCACTATGGCTACACCTTC
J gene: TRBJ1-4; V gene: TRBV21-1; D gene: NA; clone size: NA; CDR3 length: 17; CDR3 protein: CASNITTCLSTNEKLFF; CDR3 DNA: TGTGCCAGCAATATTACGACGTGTTTGAGCACTAATGAAAAACTGTTTTTT
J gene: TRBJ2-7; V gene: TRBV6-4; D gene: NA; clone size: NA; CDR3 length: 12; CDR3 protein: CASRGGTYEQYF; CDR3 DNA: TGTGCCAGCAGGGGGGGAACCTACGAGCAGTACTTC
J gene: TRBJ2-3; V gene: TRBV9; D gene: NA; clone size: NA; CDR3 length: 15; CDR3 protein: CASSLGTLITDTQYF; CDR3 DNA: TGTGCCAGCAGCCTCGGGACTCTGATCACAGATACGCAGTATTTT
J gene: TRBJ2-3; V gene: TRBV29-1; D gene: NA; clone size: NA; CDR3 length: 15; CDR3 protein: CSVEGEPGSTDTQYF; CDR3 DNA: TGCAGCGTTGAAGGAGAGCCGGGGTCCACAGATACGCAGTATTTT
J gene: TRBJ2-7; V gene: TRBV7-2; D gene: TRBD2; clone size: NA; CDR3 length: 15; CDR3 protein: CASSFSGGSGYEQYF; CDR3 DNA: TGTGCCAGCAGCTTTAGCGGGGGGAGTGGCTACGAGCAGTACTTC
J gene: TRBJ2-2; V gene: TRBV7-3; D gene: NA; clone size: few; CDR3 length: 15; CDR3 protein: CASSLGWGATGELFF; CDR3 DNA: TGTGCCAGCAGCTTAGGATGGGGGGCCACCGGGGAGCTGTTTTTT
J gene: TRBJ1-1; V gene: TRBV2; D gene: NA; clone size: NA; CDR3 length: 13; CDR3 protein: CASGNFADTEAFF; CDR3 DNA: TGTGCCAGCGGCAACTTTGCGGACACTGAAGCTTTCTTT
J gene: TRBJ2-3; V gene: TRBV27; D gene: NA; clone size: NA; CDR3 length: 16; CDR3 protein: CASSSATAADADTQYF; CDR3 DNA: TGTGCCAGCAGTTCTGCTACGGCTGCCGACGCAGATACGCAGTATTTT
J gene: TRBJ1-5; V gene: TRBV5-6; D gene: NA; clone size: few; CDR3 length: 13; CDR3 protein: CASSHGSNQPQHF; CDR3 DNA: TGTGCCAGCAGCCACGGGAGCAATCAGCCCCAGCATTTT
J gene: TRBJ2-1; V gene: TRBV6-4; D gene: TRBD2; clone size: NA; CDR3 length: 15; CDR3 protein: CASSDSSGGANEQFF; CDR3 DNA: TGTGCCAGCAGTGACTCTAGCGGGGGGGCCAATGAGCAGTTCTTC
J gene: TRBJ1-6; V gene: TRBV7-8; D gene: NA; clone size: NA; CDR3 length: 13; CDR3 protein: CASSSRGGSPLHF; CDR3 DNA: TGTGCCAGCAGCTCGAGGGGGGGGTCACCCCTCCACTTT
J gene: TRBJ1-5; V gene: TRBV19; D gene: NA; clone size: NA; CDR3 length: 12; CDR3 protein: CASSSPGRPQHF; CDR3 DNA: TGTGCCAGTAGTTCCCCGGGGAGGCCCCAGCATTTT
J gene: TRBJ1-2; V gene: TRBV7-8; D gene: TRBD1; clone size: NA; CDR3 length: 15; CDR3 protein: CASSLDRGRSSGYTF; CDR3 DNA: TGTGCCAGCAGCTTAGACAGGGGGCGCAGTAGTGGCTACACCTTC
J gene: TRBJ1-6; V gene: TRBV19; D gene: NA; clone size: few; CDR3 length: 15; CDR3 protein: CASSITGNWGSPLHF; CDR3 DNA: TGTGCCAGTAGTATAACAGGGAACTGGGGTTCACCCCTCCACTTT
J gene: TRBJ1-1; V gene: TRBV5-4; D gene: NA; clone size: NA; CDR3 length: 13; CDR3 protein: CASSRGLGTEAFF; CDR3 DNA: TGTGCCAGCAGTCGAGGGTTGGGGACTGAAGCTTTCTTT
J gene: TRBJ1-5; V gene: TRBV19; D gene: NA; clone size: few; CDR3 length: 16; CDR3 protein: CASTLSYRVSNQPQHF; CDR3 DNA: TGTGCCAGTACCCTAAGTTACAGGGTTAGCAATCAGCCCCAGCATTTT
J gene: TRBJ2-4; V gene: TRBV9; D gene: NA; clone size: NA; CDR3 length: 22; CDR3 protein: CASSVIYRSPTAQVLAKNIQYF; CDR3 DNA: TGTGCCAGCAGCGTAATCTACAGGAGCCCAACCGCACAGGTGCTAGCCAAAAACATTCAGTACTTC